The clone carrying this T cell receptor (beta chain) appeared a single time. The CDR3 length is 16 residues. Germline CDR1 reads MDHEN; CDR2 reads SYDVKM. Trimming took 6 bases from V and 6 from J; bases not matched to a gene: 6. This entry is derived from a study of blood T cell repertoires in COVID-19. Study as a whole: The origin of the acute and convalescent COVID-19 samples was the United States, Italy and Spain.

This table comes from immunoSEQ multiplex PCR, and its TCRdb copy is limited to in-frame clones, with some not included. Of more than 300,000 clones detected, around 87% appear once; the ten largest clones hold nearly 6.5%. This TCR was recovered from a woman between 45 and 60 years old with COVID-19, enrolled during active disease. The sample taken for sequencing was peripheral blood. This chain uses TRBV28 with TRBJ2-3, with 16 bases fitting TRBD2. This chain's CDR3 is CASSSMGLAGGDTQYF. CDR3 coding DNA: TGTGCCAGCAGCTCTATGGGACTAGCGGGAGGGGATACGCAGTATTTT.